The source of this TCR beta chain is a study of sequential checkpoint blockade in melanoma. Treatment: randomized to nivolumab then ipilimumab (arm A) or the reverse (arm B). Germline V gives CDR1 LNHDA, CDR2 SQIVND (reference sequence). V was cut by 1 base and J by 6 bases, with 13 bases left in between. The CDR3 loop spans 15 amino acids. Profiled with immunoSEQ multiplex PCR; TCRdb holds only in-frame clones, not every one. The sample shows under 40,000 clones, about 88% of them seen only once. This receptor was obtained from a human donor with melanoma. Specimen: CD8+ T cells sorted from blood (inferred from file names), collected from a patient given nivolumab and ipilimumab in sequence. J is TRBJ1-5 and V is TRBV19; D remains unclear. Written as DNA, the CDR3 is TGTGCCAGTAGTATAGTTCCCGCGCCGGGTCAGCCCCAGCATTTT. Translation: CASSIVPAPGQPQHF. The whole variable domain, remainder taken from reference TRBV19 and TRBJ1-5, is DGGITQSPKYLFRKEGQNVTLSCEQNLNHDAMYWYRQDPGQGLRLIYYSQIVNDFQKGDIAEGYSVSREKKESFPLTVTSAQKNPTAFYLCASSIVPAPGQPQHFGDGTRLSIL.